The clone carrying this TCR beta chain has ten or more counts. The antigen remains unidentified. TCRdb reprocessed the RACE reads via MiXCR and lists one record per CDR3 protein. The table records approximately 120,000 distinct CDR3 sequences, 9.2% of them present only once. With 5 bases removed from V and 9 bases from J, the gap between germline ends came to 11 bases. The CDR3 totals 12 residues. In germline, CDR1 is LNHDA, CDR2 SQIVND (reference sequence). The data were taken from a study of human T cells and chemical hapten exposure. About the study: On the upper back, patch tests were applied with 0.01% DPC and read at 6 days.

Study-wide results and caveats: Since the donors had alopecia, their immune response may not be the same as that of healthy people. Controls formed significantly fewer large CDR3 similarity clusters than expanded TCRs did.

Time point: patch test 2, 6 weeks after DPC sensitization. Sample treatment: therapeutic diphenylcyclopropenone sensitization with weekly scalp DPC. The genes are TRBV19 and TRBJ2-1; unclear D gene. The sequencing here drew on whole blood, taken in connection with sensitization to the hapten diphenylcyclopropenone (DPC). The clonotype originates from a woman aged 40 to 50 with alopecia areata. Some clones in this sample may be carry-over from other donors' samples. The chain's CDR3 is CASSAMFLEQFF. CDR3 in DNA: TGTGCCAGTAGTGCGATGTTCCTTGAGCAGTTCTTC.